The following is a TCR beta chain sequence with its context. The target antigen is unknown. The repertoire came from unfractionated whole blood and reflected all unsorted peripheral T cells. Peripheral blood, roughly 2.4 ml, was drawn for RNA extraction. Trimming at V came to 4 bases and at J to 9 bases, leaving 17 bases not matched to a gene. The V gene's germline CDR1 is MNHEY and CDR2 SMNVEV (reference sequence). This CDR3 is 17 amino acids long. These data belong to a study of HIV-infected patients and healthy controls. The study, taken as a whole, reports: Eight alpha and eight beta V genes differed significantly in mean usage between HIV-infected patients and controls.

Around 530 ng RNA was reverse transcribed with alpha and beta constant-region primers. Alpha and beta chain libraries were made separately by chain-specific third strand synthesis with multiplexing indices. TCRdb passed the 5' RACE reads through MiXCR, listing each CDR3 protein once. The sample lists thousands of distinct CDR3 sequences, more than 8% seen once, with just under 20% in the top ten. This clonotype was sampled from an adult with HIV infection. The sample here was blood, taken before antiretroviral therapy. The rearrangement joins TRBV27 to TRBJ1-5; the match to TRBD1 covers 8 bases. CDR3 region: CASSSDPGTGLRRPQHF. In DNA form, the CDR3 reads TGTGCCAGCAGTTCAGACCCCGGGACAGGCTTGAGGCGGCCCCAGCATTTT.